One sample yielded the 12 T cell receptor beta chains listed below, sequenced in a study of T cell repertoires in cytomegalovirus infection. Antigen specificity for these receptors is unknown. MiXCR was run by TCRdb on the reads, yielding one entry per CDR3 protein. There are roughly 500,000 distinct CDR3 sequences in the sample; about 42% occur only once, and just under 45% lies in the top ten. The material sequenced was cultured PBMCs, taken from culture after CMV antigen stimulation. The receptors here all came from a human donor in good health (CMV status not recorded). Some clones in this sample may be carry-over from other donors' samples.

The chain recombines TRBV7-2 with TRBJ1-2; 7 nucleotides agree with TRBD1. Per the germline V gene, CDR1 is SGHTA and CDR2 is FQGNSA. V gave up 3 bases and J gave up 6 bases; unmatched junction bases: 13. The CDR3 totals 16 residues. Here the CDR3 DNA reads TGTGCCAGCAGCTTTCTACGACAGGGCGGTTCGAATGGCTACACCTTC. Protein: CASSFLRQGGSNGYTF.

A word on this clonotype: At one boundary the junction diverges from the germline segment, which might be a read error. This chain joins TRBV19 and TRBJ1-1; D uncertain. In germline, CDR1 is LNHDA, CDR2 SQIVND (reference sequence). The CDR3 is made up of 14 amino acids. The CDR3 region is CASSLEYMNTEAFF. The CDR3 DNA reads as TGTGCCAGTAGTCTAGAGTACATGAACACTGAAGCTTTCTTT.

The J gene is TRBJ2-1, the V gene TRBV28; 11 bases align to TRBD2. The CDR3 covers 13 residues. V lost 8 bases to trimming and J lost 9 bases; unmatched junction nucleotides: 6. CDR1 is MDHEN, CDR2 SYDVKM, per germline. In DNA form, the CDR3 reads TGTGCCAGCTCTAGCGGGGGGCTCCCTGAGCAGTTCTTC. It specifies CASSSGGLPEQFF.

The rearrangement uses TRBV7-2 and TRBJ1-1; 7 nucleotides align to TRBD1. Losses at the gene ends were 1 base for V and 4 bases for J; bases not matched to a gene: 9. Germline V gene data show CDR1 as SGHTA and CDR2 as FQGNSA. The CDR3 runs to 16 residues. This CDR3 reads CASSLEAQGGFTEAFF. In DNA form, the CDR3 reads TGTGCCAGCAGCTTAGAGGCGCAGGGGGGGTTCACTGAAGCTTTCTTT.

As for this clonotype: The CDR3 carries no conserved terminal phenylalanine or tryptophan, so it likely arises from a read error. The chain is built from TRBV7-2 and TRBJ2-1; D is uncertain. CDR3 length: 17 residues. The germline CDR1 and CDR2 sequences are SGHTA and FQGNSA. The V and J ends lost 0 bases and 4 bases respectively, with 16 bases between them. The CDR3 DNA sequence: TGTGCCAGCAGCTTAGCGAGTGTGGCGGCAGCGTACAATGAGCAGTTCCTC. Its protein is CASSLASVAAAYNEQFL.

J is TRBJ2-7 and V is TRBV11-2; D may be TRBD2 (6 bases). Trimming left V 3 bases short and J 2 bases short, with 14 bases between. Per germline, CDR1 SGHAT and CDR2 FQNNGV. The CDR3 length is 15 residues. The CDR3 DNA follows: TGTGCCAGCAGCTTCCTCGAGGGAGGTGCCTACGAGCAGTACTTC. Protein product: CASSFLEGGAYEQYF.

The CDR3 DNA reads as TGTGCCAGCAGCACCCCAGCGGGAAAGTACCACGAGCAGTACTTC. Translated: CASSTPAGKYHEQYF. The chain uses TRBV11-2 and TRBJ2-7, with 7 bases matching TRBD2. Germline loops: CDR1 SGHAT, CDR2 FQNNGV. The J segment lost 5 bases and the V segment lost 5 bases, leaving 12 bases of the junction unmatched. The CDR3 covers 15 residues.

This clonotype appeared a few times. The genes are TRBV11-2 and TRBJ2-1; 14 bases line up with TRBD2. The CDR3 has 20 residues. Germline assignment: CDR1 SGHAT and CDR2 FQNNGV. V lost 0 bases, J lost 9 bases, and 16 bases stayed unmatched. CDR3 protein: CASSLDSLPSGTSGSSEQFF. The CDR3 DNA follows: TGTGCCAGCAGCTTAGACAGCCTACCCTCCGGGACTAGCGGGAGTTCTGAGCAGTTCTTC.

The V call is TRBV6-1, the J call TRBJ1-5; D may be TRBD1 (5 bases). The CDR3 sequence is 16 residues long. Trimming cost V 4 bases and J 2 bases, with 15 bases left between them. Germline assignment: CDR1 MNHNS and CDR2 SASEGT. In DNA form, the CDR3 reads TGTGCCAGCAGTGCCGTGTGGGGCAATCGCAATCAGCCCCAGCATTTT. Its translation is CASSAVWGNRNQPQHF.

This clonotype turned up a few times. This rearrangement joins TRBV7-8 to TRBJ1-1; no firm D call. Trimming removed 5 bases at V and 4 bases at J, with 14 bases between. The CDR3 is 14 residues long. Per the germline V gene, CDR1 is SGHVS and CDR2 is FQNEAQ. The CDR3 coding sequence is TGTGCCAGCAGCGGGCGCGGGCGGGTCACTGAAGCTTTCTTT. It encodes CASSGRGRVTEAFF. Looking up the rest from reference TRBV7-8 and TRBJ1-1 gives the full variable domain: GAGVSQSPRYKVAKRGQDVALRCDPISGHVSLFWYQQALGQGPEFLTYFQNEAQLDKSGLPSDRFFAERPEGSVSTLKIQRTQQEDSAVYLCASSGRGRVTEAFFGQGTRLTVV.

This clonotype was counted between two and nine times. The junction shows a germline mismatch at one end, possibly a read error. This chain connects TRBV4-1 to TRBJ1-5; possibly TRBD1 for D (6 bases). The CDR3 consists of 14 residues. From germline, CDR1 is MGHRA and CDR2 YSYEKL. The CDR3 reads CASSQGQGNQPQHF. CDR3 bases: TGTGCCAGCAGCCAGGGGCAGGGCAATCAGCCCCAGCATTTT.

The rearrangement uses TRBV7-2 and TRBJ2-7; D is unresolved. Per germline, CDR1 SGHTA and CDR2 FQGNSA. The CDR3 runs 14 residues. V was trimmed by 5 bases and J by 1 base, leaving 12 bases between them. CDR3 nucleotide sequence: TGTGCCAGCAGCGCACGGACGGCTTCCTACGAGCAGTACTTC. The encoded protein is CASSARTASYEQYF.